This T cell receptor (beta chain) stems from a study of early T cells in non-severe SARS-CoV-2 infection. As for the study in general: Sequencing used unsorted whole-blood bulk RNA, so chains lack pairing. Regarding the study as a whole: The study's VDJdb matching favored anti-spike CD8 responses and missed private and CD4 specificities.

This clonotype was counted at least ten times. Antigen unknown. Individually, cDNA molecules had unique molecular identifiers attached to them. TCRdb ran MiXCR on the 5' RACE reads and lists one entry per CDR3 protein. Here the sample spans tens of thousands of distinct CDR3 sequences, 9% being singletons. The V gene's germline CDR1 is SGHVS and CDR2 FNYEAQ. The V end lost 4 bases, the J end lost 5 bases, and 17 bases lay between the germline ends. The CDR3 sequence is 16 residues long. The sequence came from an adult who was a healthcare worker with PCR-confirmed SARS-CoV-2 infection or an uninfected control (not recorded which). Sequenced input: whole blood. The chain carries TRBV7-6 and TRBJ2-2; D is possibly TRBD1 (7 bases). CDR3 nucleotide sequence: TGTGCCAGCAGCTCGTCGCGGGACAGCCTTACCGGGGAGCTGTTTTTT. It codes for CASSSSRDSLTGELFF.